This T cell receptor (beta chain) was captured by sequencing in a study of graft-versus-host responses after intestinal transplantation. CDR1 is SNHLY, CDR2 FYNNEI, per germline. Trimming left V 6 bases short and J 3 bases short, with 9 bases between. The CDR3 has 13 amino acids. About 200,000 CFSE-labeled responder cells were plated with about 200,000 irradiated, violet-dye-labeled stimulator cells. TCRdb's copy holds only in-frame clones and misses some; the assay was immunoSEQ multiplex PCR. Seen here are about 21,000 clones, about 60% observed once, and the top ten hold over 0.9%. Points from the study as a whole: Recipient bone marrow held GvH clones, some seen earlier in ileum or blood.

The material was alloreactive CD4+ T cells from a mixed lymphocyte reaction culture, obtained before intestinal transplant. Subset given: CFSE-low proliferating T cells sorted from approximately 6-day pre-transplant mixed lymphocyte reaction (GvH or HvG direction). The chain combines TRBV2 with TRBJ2-4, with a possible D match to TRBD1 (6 bases). The receptor's source is a human patient who received an intestinal transplant. CDR3 nucleotides: TGTGCCAGCAGGCAAGGGGGCAAAAACATTCAGTACTTC. Protein: CASRQGGKNIQYF.